The rows below give T cell receptor beta chains drawn from one sample of a study of cytomegalovirus exposure and HLA in healthy donors. Assay used: immunoSEQ multiplex PCR; TCRdb lists only in-frame clones, some missing. In the table there are approximately 61,000 clones, 75% to 80% of which are singletons. Sequencing used PBMCs. These receptors were collected from a man between 18 and 29 years old in good health and CMV-seropositive. CDR3s include the opening cysteine and the closing phenylalanine or tryptophan. A D gene is named only where the DNA matches it firmly. Clone size is not always given. Where it is, it says once, few, many or a class for expanded clones.

CDR3 | DNA | size | J | D | V
CATSRGTSGGTEQFF | TGTGCCACCAGCAGGGGTACTAGCGGGGGGACTGAGCAGTTCTTC | - | TRBJ2-1 | TRBD2 | TRBV15
CASSSGQGRTEAFF | TGTGCCAGCAGTTCCGGACAGGGAAGGACTGAAGCTTTCTTT | - | TRBJ1-1 | TRBD1 | TRBV7-9
CASSPGGGWTITGELFF | TGCGCCAGCAGCCCTGGTGGGGGGTGGACTATCACCGGGGAGCTGTTTTTT | few | TRBJ2-2 | - | TRBV5-1
CASNVEGSYNEQFF | TGTGCCAGCAACGTGGAGGGGTCCTACAATGAGCAGTTCTTC | medium-sized | TRBJ2-1 | - | TRBV6-1
CASSDSISGNTIYF | TGTGCCAGCAGTGACAGTATCTCTGGAAACACCATATATTTT | - | TRBJ1-3 | - | TRBV25-1
CASSSVAGGPGTQYF | TGTGCCAGCTCATCGGTAGCGGGGGGGCCTGGGACCCAGTACTTC | - | TRBJ2-5 | TRBD2 | TRBV2
CSVLQGDTEAFF | TGCAGCGTTCTCCAGGGGGACACTGAAGCTTTCTTT | - | TRBJ1-1 | TRBD1 | TRBV29-1
CATSLVGGYNEQFF | TGTGCCACCAGCCTCGTCGGGGGCTACAATGAGCAGTTCTTC | - | TRBJ2-1 | - | TRBV15
CASSEAPGGNTEAFF | TGTGCCAGCAGTGAAGCCCCAGGGGGGAACACTGAAGCTTTCTTT | - | TRBJ1-1 | TRBD1 | TRBV6-1
CATSRDTGTGNTIYF | TGTGCCACCAGCAGAGATACAGGGACCGGAAACACCATATATTTT | - | TRBJ1-3 | - | TRBV15
CASSERTGINYGYTF | TGTGCCAGCAGCGAGCGGACAGGGATAAACTATGGCTACACCTTC | - | TRBJ1-2 | TRBD1 | TRBV4-2
CAIRETASGGGETQYF | TGTGCCATCAGAGAGACCGCTAGCGGGGGTGGAGAGACCCAGTACTTC | few | TRBJ2-5 | TRBD2 | TRBV10-3
CASSVGQPNTEAFF | TGTGCCAGCAGCGTGGGACAGCCGAACACTGAAGCTTTCTTT | - | TRBJ1-1 | TRBD1 | TRBV5-6
CASNGRAGRELFF | TGTGCCAGCAACGGACGAGCGGGCAGGGAGCTGTTTTTT | once | TRBJ2-2 | - | TRBV7-9
CASNDGGNNSPLHF | TGCGCCAGCAACGACGGGGGAAACAATTCACCCCTCCACTTT | - | TRBJ1-6 | - | TRBV10-1
CASSELPGETQYF | TGTGCCAGCAGTGAATTACCAGGCGAGACCCAGTACTTC | - | TRBJ2-5 | - | TRBV6-1
CASSYLEGVGVRAFF | TGTGCCAGCAGTTACCTAGAGGGGGTTGGCGTCCGAGCTTTCTTT | - | TRBJ1-1 | - | TRBV6-5
CASSDRTGEINQPQHF | TGTGCCAGCAGCGACCGGACAGGTGAAATCAATCAGCCCCAGCATTTT | - | TRBJ1-5 | - | TRBV21-1
CASSPGVSYEQYF | TGTGCCAGCAGCCCCGGAGTCTCCTACGAGCAGTACTTC | - | TRBJ2-7 | - | TRBV6-5
CASGLPTGEETQYF | TGTGCTAGTGGACTCCCGACAGGGGAAGAGACCCAGTACTTC | - | TRBJ2-5 | TRBD1 | TRBV12-5
CAIRDREGTEAFF | TGTGCCATCAGGGACAGGGAGGGCACTGAAGCTTTCTTT | - | TRBJ1-1 | TRBD1 | TRBV10-3
CASSLPGRVGNIQYF | TGTGCCAGCAGCTTGCCAGGCCGCGTAGGAAACATTCAGTACTTC | - | TRBJ2-4 | - | TRBV5-6
CASSLRSGDTQYF | TGCGCCAGCAGCTTGAGGAGCGGAGATACGCAGTATTTT | - | TRBJ2-3 | - | TRBV5-1
CASSSGGTGQPQHF | TGTGCCAGCAGCTCAGGGGGCACGGGTCAGCCCCAGCATTTT | once | TRBJ1-5 | TRBD1 | TRBV28